Presented here are 13 T cell receptor beta chains from one specimen sequenced in a study of PD-L1 blockade in urothelial cancer (dated by TCRdb to the late 2010s). Libraries came from the immunoSEQ multiplex PCR assay. As stored in TCRdb, this immuneACCESS dataset retains in-frame rearrangements with V and J assigned. A fraction of the clones does not appear; measured against another copy, unresolved V genes explain less than half of the discrepancy, and the remainder lacks a known reason. The sample table holds almost 90,000 clones, of which 65% to 85% were seen once. The ten largest clones add up to roughly 1.9% of the sample. The time point label for this specimen denotes: pretreatment peripheral blood. The material sequenced was PBMCs, taken around atezolizumab (anti-PD-L1) treatment. These receptors were obtained from a man in his 60s with urothelial cancer.

The chain couples TRBV7-9 to TRBJ2-1; 16 bases line up with TRBD2. The V gene's germline CDR1 is SEHNR and CDR2 FQNEAQ (reference sequence). The CDR3 contains 15 residues. Unmatched junction bases numbered 2, after V lost 5 bases and J lost 7 bases. DNA of the CDR3: TGTGCCAGCAGCACGGGACTAGCGGGAGGGAATGAGCAGTTCTTC. Translation: CASSTGLAGGNEQFF.

V usage is TRBV29-1 and J usage is TRBJ2-5, with 7 bases identical to TRBD2. Germline-derived CDR1 and CDR2 are SQVTM and ANQGSEA. With V trimmed by 7 bases and J by 6 bases, 2 bases remained unmatched. The CDR3 has 10 amino acids. The CDR3 DNA sequence: TGCAGCGGGGGGGGGAAGACCCAGTACTTC. Residues: CSGGGKTQYF.

This clone has just one count. The chain has TRBV29-1 and TRBJ1-1, with D maybe TRBD1 (6 bases). The germline V gene encodes CDR1 SQVTM and CDR2 ANQGSEA. There are 14 residues in the CDR3. V was pared by 7 bases and J by 4 bases, with 19 bases between. The CDR3, as DNA: TGCAGCGCCTTCACCGGGACAAGGGGCACTGAAGCTTTCTTT. Its protein is CSAFTGTRGTEAFF.

V and J are TRBV9 and TRBJ2-3, with D perhaps matching TRBD2 (7 bases). Germline assignment: CDR1 SGDLS and CDR2 YYNGEE. V shed 0 bases and J shed 2 bases, with 16 bases lying between them. There are 17 residues in the CDR3. The CDR3 DNA is TGTGCCAGCAGCGTAGTTATGGCGGGGGCCAACACAGATACGCAGTATTTT. Residues: CASSVVMAGANTDTQYF.

The gene calls are TRBV7-2 and TRBJ1-1, with 7 bases lining up with TRBD1. V dropped 3 bases and J dropped 1; count of bases not matched to a gene: 5. CDR3 length equals 15 residues. CDR1 and CDR2 from the germline V gene are SGHTA and FQGNSA. The CDR3 sequence: CASSFRGQGNTEAFF. In nucleotides, the CDR3 is TGTGCCAGCAGCTTTAGGGGGCAGGGGAACACTGAAGCTTTCTTT.

The chain is built from TRBV27 and TRBJ2-5, with TRBD2 identical over 15 bases. Near its end, the DNA agrees better with TRBJ2-7, so the J call may be wrong. The CDR3 has 15 amino acids. Germline V gives CDR1 MNHEY, CDR2 SMNVEV (reference sequence). DNA for the CDR3: TGTGCCAGCACTTCCGGGACTAGCGGGAGGTACGAGCAGTACTTC. Its protein product is CASTSGTSGRYEQYF.

V gene TRBV5-1 combines with J gene TRBJ1-4; tentatively, D is TRBD1 (6 bases). There are 14 residues in the CDR3. V shed 4 bases and J shed 4 bases, with 11 bases lying between them. Per germline, CDR1 SGHRS and CDR2 YFSETQ. CDR3 nucleotide sequence: TGCGCCAGCAGCCCCGACAGGAGTAATGAAAAACTGTTTTTT. Protein sequence: CASSPDRSNEKLFF.

The V call is TRBV19, the J call TRBJ1-2, with TRBD1 as a possible D gene (5 bases). Trimming removed 7 bases from V and 6 bases from J, with 15 bases in between. In germline, CDR1 is LNHDA, CDR2 SQIVND (reference sequence). This CDR3 has 13 residues. CDR3 residues: CASTLGEGDGYTF. Written as DNA, the CDR3 is TGTGCCAGTACCCTGGGCGAAGGGGATGGCTACACCTTC.

The chain couples TRBV10-3 to TRBJ1-1, with 7 positions matching TRBD1. This CDR3 region has 16 residues. Germline trimming cut 2 bases from V and 0 bases from J; bases unmatched to any gene: 6. Germline V gives CDR1 ENHRY, CDR2 SYGVKD. This chain's CDR3 is CAISEGQEEMNTEAFF. CDR3 bases: TGTGCCATCAGTGAGGGACAGGAGGAGATGAACACTGAAGCTTTCTTT.

The chain carries TRBV2 and TRBJ2-5; the match to TRBD1 covers 12 bases. The CDR3 is 15 amino acids. V was pared by 10 bases and J by 5 bases, with 11 bases of the junction left unmatched. CDR1 and CDR2 (germline): SNHLY, FYNNEI. CDR3 DNA: TGTGCCACCTCCGCCGGGACAGGGGGCTTCGAGACCCAGTACTTC. It specifies CATSAGTGGFETQYF.

The rearrangement links TRBV29-1 to TRBJ2-1; the match to TRBD2 covers 13 bases. The CDR3 has 13 amino acids. V dropped 5 bases and J dropped 8; count of bases not matched to a gene: 3. CDR1 is SQVTM, CDR2 ANQGSEA, per germline. The CDR3, as DNA: TGCAGCGTTCGGACTAGCGGGAGCGATGAGCAGTTCTTC. It is translated as CSVRTSGSDEQFF.

This clone was counted a few times. The chain is built from TRBV5-1 and TRBJ1-6, with no clear D. The CDR3 contains 14 residues. The V and J ends lost 1 base and 5 bases respectively, with 7 bases between them. The V gene's germline CDR1 is SGHRS and CDR2 YFSETQ. CDR3 protein: CASSLLQNNSPLHF. The CDR3 DNA sequence: TGCGCCAGCAGCTTGCTCCAGAATAATTCACCCCTCCACTTT. The entire variable domain, with the rest obtained from reference TRBV5-1 and TRBJ1-6, is as follows: KAGVTQTPRYLIKTRGQQVTLSCSPISGHRSVSWYQQTPGQGLQFLFEYFSETQRNKGNFPGRFSGRQFSNSRSEMNVSTLELGDSALYLCASSLLQNNSPLHFGNGTRLTVT.

This clone was counted a few times. The rearrangement uses TRBV19 and TRBJ2-1, with 13 bases that match TRBD2. The CDR3 contains 15 residues. Germline trimming cut 3 bases from V and 7 bases from J; bases unmatched to any gene: 3. CDR1 and CDR2 from the germline V gene are LNHDA and SQIVND (reference sequence). CDR3 DNA sequence: TGTGCCAGTAGTATGGGACTAGCGGGGTCAAATGAGCAGTTCTTC. Protein: CASSMGLAGSNEQFF. The full variable domain, in which reference TRBV19 and TRBJ2-1 provide the parts outside the CDR3, is DGGITQSPKYLFRKEGQNVTLSCEQNLNHDAMYWYRQDPGQGLRLIYYSQIVNDFQKGDIAEGYSVSREKKESFPLTVTSAQKNPTAFYLCASSMGLAGSNEQFFGPGTRLTVL.